This T cell receptor beta chain was documented in a study of Graves' ophthalmopathy and Graves' hyperthyroidism. Background on the study: Peripheral blood sampling occurred at initial diagnosis, before any treatment. Study conclusions and caveats: Most expanded thyroid clonotypes above 0.001 frequency also appeared in blood.

Note on this clonotype: Its target is not known.

Transcripts of RNA were the source for amplifying TCR beta CDR3 regions. HTBI primers were employed in first-round RT-PCR, then a second-round multiplex PCR followed. TCRdb called the multiplex PCR reads again in MiXCR, with one record for every CDR3 protein. The sample includes 660,000 or so distinct CDR3 sequences, approximately 39% of them seen just once. The CDR3 has 10 residues. Germline V gene sequence: CDR1 SQVTM, CDR2 ANQGSEA. Trimming stripped 8 bases from V and 6 bases from J, with 8 bases between. This receptor was identified in an adult man with Graves' ophthalmopathy. The V and J genes are TRBV29-1 and TRBJ1-5; D call uncertain. Sample: peripheral blood. The CDR3 sequence is CSSQVQPQHF. In DNA, the CDR3 is TGCAGCTCCCAGGTTCAGCCCCAGCATTTT.